This T cell receptor beta chain appears in the sequencing data of a study of cytomegalovirus exposure and HLA in healthy donors. Use of 60 Vbeta and 13 Jbeta primers characterized the PCR. The table came from immunoSEQ multiplex PCR; TCRdb's copy has only in-frame clones and leaves some out. The record lists 40,000 to 60,000 clones, of which the ten most abundant hold less than 2.5%. The CDR3 extends over 15 amino acids. Germline CDR1 is LNHNV and CDR2 is YYDKDF (reference sequence). The ends were cut back, 3 bases at V and 5 bases at J, with 17 bases in the middle. This receptor was obtained from a female donor in good health and CMV-seronegative. Sequencing was done on a sample of PBMCs. The chain uses TRBV15 and TRBJ2-7; D is possibly TRBD1 (6 bases). CDR3 DNA sequence: TGTGCCACCAGCAGCCTTGGTCAGGGGACCCACGAGCAGTACTTC. This codes for CATSSLGQGTHEQYF.